The 23 T cell receptor beta chains given below trace back to one sample, sequenced in a study of cytomegalovirus exposure and HLA in healthy donors. The PCR contained 60 Vbeta and 13 Jbeta primers. Data came from immunoSEQ multiplex PCR; TCRdb stores just in-frame clones and leaves some out. The profile shows about 190,000 clones, around 86% of them singletons. The sample consisted of PBMCs. These receptors were taken from a woman under 30 in good health and CMV-seronegative.

This clone was seen only once. This chain connects TRBV4-2 to TRBJ1-5; D gene ambiguous. The CDR3 is 16 residues long. Trimming took off 4 bases at V and 4 bases at J, with 17 bases between the two ends. Germline CDR1 and CDR2: LGHNA and YNFKEQ. The CDR3 region is CASSPIGAGTNQPQHF. CDR3 nucleotides: TGTGCCAGCAGCCCAATAGGCGCAGGCACTAATCAGCCCCAGCATTTT.

The V call is TRBV28, the J call TRBJ1-4, with D tentatively TRBD1 (5 bases). The V end lost 5 bases, the J end lost 7 bases, and 14 bases lay between the germline ends. Per the germline V gene, CDR1 is MDHEN and CDR2 is SYDVKM. The CDR3 is 14 amino acids. The CDR3 sequence is CASSLDRNPEKLFF. The CDR3 coding sequence is TGTGCCAGCAGTCTAGACAGAAACCCTGAAAAACTGTTTTTT.

This clone was seen only once. V and J are TRBV19 and TRBJ1-2, with unresolved D. From germline, CDR1 is LNHDA and CDR2 SQIVND (reference sequence). The CDR3 runs to 14 residues. Trimming took off 3 bases at V and 4 bases at J, with 12 bases between the two ends. CDR3 sequence reads: CASSISSGTYGYTF. In DNA, the CDR3 is TGTGCCAGTAGTATTTCATCGGGAACCTATGGCTACACCTTC.

V gene TRBV6-5 combines with J gene TRBJ2-7; 10 bases are a match to TRBD1. CDR3 size: 14 residues. With V trimmed by 2 bases and J by 7 bases, 5 bases remained unmatched. From germline, CDR1 is MNHEY and CDR2 SVGAGI. CDR3 residues: CASSYRDRGYEQYF. For the CDR3, the DNA is TGTGCCAGCAGTTACCGGGACAGGGGATATGAGCAGTACTTC.

CDR3 residues: CASSGGQGGTEAFF. Written as DNA, the CDR3 is TGTGCCAGCAGCGGGGGACAGGGAGGGACTGAAGCTTTCTTT. The chain uses TRBV9 and TRBJ1-1, with 9 bases lining up with TRBD1. The CDR3 runs 14 residues. The J segment lost 5 bases and the V segment lost 3 bases, leaving 5 bases of the junction unmatched. Germline V gene data show CDR1 as SGDLS and CDR2 as YYNGEE.

This clone was seen a single time. The chain recombines TRBV6-9 with TRBJ2-5; D may be TRBD2 (7 bases). The DNA end is more similar to TRBJ2-7, so the J call may be wrong. The CDR3 sequence is 12 residues long. Germline CDR1 reads MNHGY; CDR2 reads SVAAGI. Here the CDR3 DNA reads TGTGCCAATCTGCGGGGGCCTTGCGAGCAGTACTTC. Translation: CANLRGPCEQYF.

The gene calls are TRBV6-5 and TRBJ2-7, with D hard to call. V was shortened by 2 bases and J by 10 bases, with 15 bases between the two germline ends. Germline CDR1 and CDR2: MNHEY and SVGAGI. The CDR3 runs to 13 residues. The CDR3 region has the DNA TGTGCCAGCAGTTACACTCCAGCGTCTCAACAGTACTTC. The encoded protein is CASSYTPASQQYF.

V is TRBV13 and J is TRBJ1-5, with D possibly TRBD1 on 5 matching bases. In germline, CDR1 is PRHDT, CDR2 FYEKMQ (reference sequence). The CDR3 is 13 amino acids. Trimming cost V 2 bases and J 4 bases, with 6 bases left between them. CDR3 sequence: CASSLRGNQPQHF. The CDR3 nucleotides read TGTGCCAGCAGCTTAAGGGGAAATCAGCCCCAGCATTTT. Together with reference TRBV13 and TRBJ1-5, the CDR3 gives the full variable domain: AAGVIQSPRHLIKEKRETATLKCYPIPRHDTVYWYQQGPGQDPQFLISFYEKMQSDKGSIPDRFSAQQFSDYHSELNMSSLELGDSALYFCASSLRGNQPQHFGDGTRLSIL.

This rearrangement joins TRBV7-9 to TRBJ1-5, with TRBD1 matching over 11 bases. Germline-derived CDR1 and CDR2 are SEHNR and FQNEAQ (reference sequence). J gave up 5 bases and V 4 bases, and 4 bases lay outside the gene matches. This CDR3 has 15 amino acids. CDR3 region: CASSSGTGGYQPQHF. Here the CDR3 DNA reads TGTGCCAGCAGCTCCGGGACAGGGGGATATCAGCCCCAGCATTTT.

The gene calls are TRBV5-4 and TRBJ2-6, with TRBD1 as a possible D gene (5 bases). Germline CDR1 and CDR2: SGHNT and YYREEE (reference sequence). Trimming pared 0 bases from V and 0 bases from J, leaving 10 bases between. The CDR3 is 17 residues long. The CDR3 DNA reads as TGTGCCAGCAGCTTGGGTCCAGGGTACTCTGGGGCCAACGTCCTGACTTTC. Translating gives CASSLGPGYSGANVLTF.

The chain couples TRBV28 to TRBJ1-3; no reliable D call. The V gene lost 8 bases and the J gene lost 2 bases, with 16 bases spanning the gap. The CDR3 consists of 15 residues. In germline, CDR1 is MDHEN, CDR2 SYDVKM. CDR3 region: CASFTRAPTGNTIYF. The CDR3 DNA follows: TGTGCCAGCTTCACGAGGGCGCCCACTGGAAACACCATATATTTT.

The chain uses TRBV6-6 and TRBJ1-1; weak D call: TRBD1 (6 bases). Germline V lookup: CDR1 MNHNY, CDR2 SVGAGI (reference sequence). V was trimmed by 2 bases and J by 6 bases, leaving 10 bases between them. This CDR3 comprises 13 residues. CDR3 in amino acids: CASSYRGGPEAFF. The CDR3 coding sequence is TGTGCCAGCAGTTACAGGGGGGGTCCTGAAGCTTTCTTT.

CDR3: CASSPPRAGYTF. The CDR3 nucleotides are TGTGCCAGCTCACCACCGAGGGCCGGCTACACCTTC. V gene TRBV18 combines with J gene TRBJ1-2; D unclear. CDR3 length: 12 amino acids. CDR1 and CDR2 (germline): KGHSH, LQKENI. The V end lost 0 bases, the J end lost 8 bases, and 7 bases lay between the germline ends. Full variable domain (missing parts from reference TRBV18 and TRBJ1-2): NAGVMQNPRHLVRRRGQEARLRCSPMKGHSHVYWYRQLPEEGLKFMVYLQKENIIDESGMPKERFSAEFPKEGPSILRIQQVVRGDSAAYFCASSPPRAGYTFGSGTRLTVV.

The chain couples TRBV25-1 to TRBJ2-5, with D perhaps TRBD2 (5 bases). This CDR3 has 11 residues. Germline CDR1 reads MGHDK; CDR2 reads SYGVNS. The V end lost 6 bases, the J end lost 7 bases, and 9 bases lay between the germline ends. This chain's CDR3 is CASRGRGTQYF. The DNA for the CDR3 is TGTGCCAGCAGGGGTCGGGGGACCCAGTACTTC.

The chain uses TRBV7-9 and TRBJ1-2, with 7 bases identical to TRBD1. This CDR3 region has 15 residues. Germline lookup yields CDR1 SEHNR and CDR2 FQNEAQ (reference sequence). The trim removed 4 bases at V and 0 bases at J, leaving 5 bases unmatched. The CDR3 region is CASSSTGLANYGYTF. DNA for the CDR3: TGTGCCAGCAGCTCGACAGGGTTGGCTAACTATGGCTACACCTTC.

The rearrangement links TRBV6-5 to TRBJ1-1; 8 bases agree with TRBD1. The CDR3 is made up of 16 amino acids. The ends lost 0 bases at V and 0 bases at J; junction bases unmatched: 3. CDR1 and CDR2 (germline): MNHEY, SVGAGI. The CDR3 DNA follows: TGTGCCAGCAGTTACTCGTCAGGGGGCTTGAACACTGAAGCTTTCTTT. This codes for CASSYSSGGLNTEAFF.

The J gene is TRBJ1-1, the V gene TRBV30; D is unclear. Trimming removed 0 bases at V and 4 bases at J, with 15 bases between. The CDR3 is 15 amino acids. Germline V gives CDR1 GTSNPN, CDR2 SVGIG (reference sequence). The CDR3 nucleotides are TGTGCCTGGAGTGTAAATGGGCCAGCCCTCACTGAAGCTTTCTTT. This encodes CAWSVNGPALTEAFF.

The CDR3 sequence is CASSEYRVGNQPQHF. The CDR3 coding sequence is TGTGCCAGCAGTGAATACAGGGTGGGAAATCAGCCCCAGCATTTT. The chain carries TRBV6-1 and TRBJ1-5; the D gene is possibly TRBD1 (6 bases). The CDR3 totals 15 residues. Germline values: CDR1 MNHNS, CDR2 SASEGT. V was clipped by 2 bases and J by 4 bases, with 12 bases between them.

The genes are TRBV5-1 and TRBJ1-2, with D perhaps TRBD1 (5 bases). CDR3 length equals 14 residues. Trimming took off 3 bases at V and 1 base at J, with 10 bases between the two ends. Germline CDR1 is SGHRS and CDR2 is YFSETQ. CDR3 sequence: CASSSPGDNYGYTF. In nucleotides, the CDR3 is TGCGCCAGCAGCTCCCCGGGGGATAACTATGGCTACACCTTC.

The CDR3, as DNA: TGTGCCAGCAACATGGGGGCGGAAAGCTCCTACGAGCAGTACTTC. Amino acids: CASNMGAESSYEQYF. This chain joins TRBV5-6 and TRBJ2-7; D is possibly TRBD1 (6 bases). The CDR3 is 15 residues long. Per germline, CDR1 SGHDT and CDR2 YYEEEE. Trimming stripped 6 bases from V and 0 bases from J, with 16 bases between.

This clone was recorded only once. The chain is built from TRBV7-9 and TRBJ1-2; D gene ambiguous. Trimming took off 1 base at V and 8 bases at J, with 8 bases between the two ends. CDR3 size: 12 residues. The germline V gene has CDR1 SEHNR and CDR2 FQNEAQ (reference sequence). CDR3 amino acids: CASSLELEGYTF. CDR3 nucleotide sequence: TGTGCCAGCAGCTTAGAACTGGAGGGCTACACCTTC. Full variable domain (rest looked up from reference TRBV7-9 and TRBJ1-2): DTGVSQNPRHKITKRGQNVTFRCDPISEHNRLYWYRQTLGQGPEFLTYFQNEAQLEKSRLLSDRFSAERPKGSFSTLEIQRTEQGDSAMYLCASSLELEGYTFGSGTRLTVV.

V and J are TRBV4-1 and TRBJ1-2; TRBD1 might be the D (5 bases). V lost 3 bases and J lost 5, with 19 bases in between. The CDR3 is made up of 16 amino acids. Germline CDR1 and CDR2: MGHRA and YSYEKL. CDR3 sequence reads: CASSQKVTEVGYGYTF. CDR3 nucleotides: TGCGCCAGCAGCCAGAAAGTGACAGAGGTTGGGTATGGCTACACCTTC.

Turning to this clone: Other nucleotide sequences in the sample specify the same CDR3. This rearrangement joins TRBV11-2 to TRBJ2-3; D might be TRBD1 (6 bases). This CDR3 spans 15 amino acids. Trimming pared 7 bases from V and 0 bases from J, leaving 14 bases between. Germline V gene sequence: CDR1 SGHAT, CDR2 FQNNGV. CDR3 sequence (DNA): TGTGCCAGCACCCGCAGGGGCCTTAGCACAGATACGCAGTATTTT. Amino acids: CASTRRGLSTDTQYF.